This T cell receptor (beta chain) came from a study of beta chain features in type 1 diabetes. Overall study results and limits: Sequencing used cDNA, and cells with high TCR expression could therefore be over-represented.

CDR3 length: 13 residues. V lost 0 bases to trimming and J lost 7 bases, with 7 bases between them. Germline V lookup: CDR1 LNHNV, CDR2 YYDKDF (reference sequence). Notes on this clone: Antigen: not known.

Investigators reverse transcribed all isolated RNA, so they sequenced expressed TCRB transcripts. The average output of naive, central memory and regulatory T cell samples was approximately 3.7 million reads. Produced via immunoSEQ multiplex PCR; TCRdb's table is partial and in-frame only. The sample contains 200,000 to 250,000 clones, roughly an eighth of which appear only once. The sample consisted of naive CD4+ T cells from blood. The sequence was obtained from a woman in her thirties or forties in good health. The chain recombines TRBV15 with TRBJ1-5; D gene ambiguous. The CDR3 spells CATSRDWAQPQHF. The CDR3 nucleotides are TGTGCCACCAGCAGAGATTGGGCCCAGCCCCAGCATTTT.